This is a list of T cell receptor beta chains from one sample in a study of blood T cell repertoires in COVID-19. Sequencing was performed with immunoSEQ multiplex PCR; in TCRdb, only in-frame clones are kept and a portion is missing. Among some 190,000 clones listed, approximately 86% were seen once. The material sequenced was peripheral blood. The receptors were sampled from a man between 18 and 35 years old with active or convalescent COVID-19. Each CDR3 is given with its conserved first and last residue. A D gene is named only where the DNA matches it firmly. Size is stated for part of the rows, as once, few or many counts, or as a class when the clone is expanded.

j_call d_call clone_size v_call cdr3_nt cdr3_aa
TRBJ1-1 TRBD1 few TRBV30 TGTGCCTGGAGTGTGGGCAGGGGGGACACTGAAGCTTTCTTT CAWSVGRGDTEAFF
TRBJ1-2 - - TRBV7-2 TGTGCCAGCAGCCCAGCGGGTCATCGACGTGGCTACACCTTC CASSPAGHRRGYTF
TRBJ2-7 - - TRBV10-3 TGTGCCATCAGTGGTCAGTACGAGCAGTACTTC CAISGQYEQYF
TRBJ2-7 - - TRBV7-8 TGTGCCAGCAGCTTAGGGACAGCTTCCTACGAGCAGTACTTC CASSLGTASYEQYF
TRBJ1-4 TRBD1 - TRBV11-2 TGTGCCAGCAGCTTAGGGGGACAGGGTGGTGAAAAACTGTTTTTT CASSLGGQGGEKLFF
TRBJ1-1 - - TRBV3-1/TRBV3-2 TGTGCCAGCGGGCTAGGACAGACCAACACTGAAGCTTTCTTT CASGLGQTNTEAFF
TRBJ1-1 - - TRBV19 TGTGCCAGTAGTATGCAGGGCTATCGGACTGAAGCTTTCTTT CASSMQGYRTEAFF
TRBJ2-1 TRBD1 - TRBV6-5 TGTGCCAGCAGTCTAACCGACAGGGATAATGAGCAGTTCTTC CASSLTDRDNEQFF
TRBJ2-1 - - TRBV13 TGTGCCAGCAGCGACAACCCCAGAACCCCATTGACCGAGTTCTTC CASSDNPRTPLTEFF
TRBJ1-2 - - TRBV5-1 TGCGCCAGCAGCAAACCGGGACAAGCTAACTATGGCTACACCTTC CASSKPGQANYGYTF
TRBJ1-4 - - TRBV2 TGTGCCAGCAGTGACCCACGGACAGCATTCGGCGAACTGTTTTTT CASSDPRTAFGELFF
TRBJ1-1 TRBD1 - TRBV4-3 TGCGCCAGCAGCCAAGATTCAGGGGGAGGCACTGAAGCTTTCTTT CASSQDSGGGTEAFF
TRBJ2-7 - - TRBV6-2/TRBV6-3 TGTGCCAGCAGTTCCGCGGGGGAGCAGTACTTC CASSSAGEQYF
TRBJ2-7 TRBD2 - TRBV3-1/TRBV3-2 TGTGCCAGCAGCCGCCGTGGGACTAGCGTGTCCGAGCAGTACTTC CASSRRGTSVSEQYF
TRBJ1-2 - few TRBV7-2 TGTGCCAGCAGCTTCCTTACTCCTTCTAACTATGGCTACACCTTC CASSFLTPSNYGYTF
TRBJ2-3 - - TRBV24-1 TGTGCCACCAGTGATTTGCGGGGAGCAAGCACAGATACGCAGTATTTT CATSDLRGASTDTQYF
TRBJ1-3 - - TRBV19 TGTGCCAGTAGGCTTGGACAATTTCCTGGAAACACCATATATTTT CASRLGQFPGNTIYF
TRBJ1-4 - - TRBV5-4 TGTGCCAGCAGCTTGCGGGCAGGGGTTGTCTCTAGCAAAAAACTGTTTTTT CASSLRAGVVSSKKLFF
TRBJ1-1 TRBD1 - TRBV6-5 TGTGCCAGCAGTCCAGACAGGGCAGGAGCTGAAGCTTTCTTT CASSPDRAGAEAFF
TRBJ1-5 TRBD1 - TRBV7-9 TGTGCCAGCAGCTGGGGACAGGGACCCAATCAGCCCCAGCATTTT CASSWGQGPNQPQHF
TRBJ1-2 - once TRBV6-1 TGTGCCAGCAGTGAAATTCTACAGTCCTATGGCTACACCTTC CASSEILQSYGYTF
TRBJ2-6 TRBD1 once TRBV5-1 TGCGCCAGCAGCGTACAGGGGGCATCGGGTGGGGCCAACGTCCTGACTTTC CASSVQGASGGANVLTF
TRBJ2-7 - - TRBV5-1 TGCGCCAGCAGCTTGGAGGGGACAATCACCTACGAGCAGTGCTTC CASSLEGTITYEQCF
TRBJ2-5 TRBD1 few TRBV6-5 TGTGCCAGTGACAGGGCCCAAGAGACCCAGTACTTC CASDRAQETQYF
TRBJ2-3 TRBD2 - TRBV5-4 TGTGCCAGCAGCTTTTGGGCGGGAGGGCCATTGGCAGATACGCAGTATTTT CASSFWAGGPLADTQYF
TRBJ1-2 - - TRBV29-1 TGCAGCGCGGGACAAATATTGCCTGGCTACACCTTC CSAGQILPGYTF
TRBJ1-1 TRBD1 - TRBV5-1 TGCGCCAGCAGTTGGGACAGGGGGTCCGAAGCTTTCTTT CASSWDRGSEAFF
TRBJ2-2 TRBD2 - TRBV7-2 TGTGCCAGCAGCGGCACTAGCGGGAGGGGGGCCGGGGAGCTGTTTTTT CASSGTSGRGAGELFF
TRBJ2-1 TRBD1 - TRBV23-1 TGCGCCAGCAGTCAGCGTGCAGGGGGCCCCTCGAGCTCCTACAATGAGCAGTTCTTC CASSQRAGGPSSSYNEQFF
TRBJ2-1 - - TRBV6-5 TGTGCCAGCAGCCACACGTCCAGGGCGGCTGAGCAGTTCTTC CASSHTSRAAEQFF
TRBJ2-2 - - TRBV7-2 TGTGCCAGCAGCTTAGCCTCCGGGACCGGGGAGCTGTTTTTT CASSLASGTGELFF
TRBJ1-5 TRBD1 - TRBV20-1 TGCAGTGCTAGTCCAGGGACAGGGTATCGTCAGCCCCAGCATTTT CSASPGTGYRQPQHF
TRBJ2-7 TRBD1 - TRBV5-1 TGCGCCAGCAGCTTTAAAGAGGGACAGGGCCCTACCTACGAGCAGTACTTC CASSFKEGQGPTYEQYF
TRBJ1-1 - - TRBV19 TGTGCCAGTAGTAAGGGACAGAACACTGAAGCTTTCTTT CASSKGQNTEAFF
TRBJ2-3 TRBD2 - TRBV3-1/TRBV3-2 TGTGCCAGCAGCTCAACCGGGACTAGCGGGAGAAGCACAGATACGCAGTATTTT CASSSTGTSGRSTDTQYF
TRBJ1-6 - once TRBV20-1 TGCAGTGCTAGTTTTTCTCCGGGCTCCTATAATTCACCCCTCCACTTT CSASFSPGSYNSPLHF
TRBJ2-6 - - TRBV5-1 TGCGCCAGCACCCAGGGACACTCAAGCTCTGGGGCCAACGTCCTGACTTTC CASTQGHSSSGANVLTF
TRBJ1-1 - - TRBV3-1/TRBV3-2 TGTGCCAGCAGCCGACGCGAGGGGAACACTGAAGCTTTCTTT CASSRREGNTEAFF
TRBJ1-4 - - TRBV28 TGTGGAAGCGGAGGGGGGGCGGCAACTAATGAAAAACTGTTTTTT CGSGGGAATNEKLFF
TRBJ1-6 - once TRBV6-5 TGTGCCAGCAGGGATAAGACCGGGTCTGGTTCACCCCTCCACTTT CASRDKTGSGSPLHF
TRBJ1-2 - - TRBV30 TGTGCCTGGAGTCGGGGGGGCTATGGCTACACCTTC CAWSRGGYGYTF
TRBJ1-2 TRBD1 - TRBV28 TGTGCCAGCAGTAACGGGACAGTCTATGGCTACACCTTC CASSNGTVYGYTF
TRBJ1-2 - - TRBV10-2 TGCGCCAGCAGTGACAGGGGAGTTAACTATGGCTACACCTTC CASSDRGVNYGYTF
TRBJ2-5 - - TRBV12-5 TGTGCTAGTGGTTTGAGCGGGACACGCCAAGAGACCCAGTACTTC CASGLSGTRQETQYF
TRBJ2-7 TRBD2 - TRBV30 TGTGCCTGGAACCCCGCCGGGACTAGCGGGAGCGCGGTCGGATCCTACGAGCAGTACTTC CAWNPAGTSGSAVGSYEQYF
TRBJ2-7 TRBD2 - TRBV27 TGTGCCAGCAGTTTATCCTCTAGCGGAAGCTCCTACGAGCAGTACTTC CASSLSSSGSSYEQYF
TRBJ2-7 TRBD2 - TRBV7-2 TGTGCCAGCAGCTTACGCCTAGCGGGATCCTACGAGCAGTACTTC CASSLRLAGSYEQYF
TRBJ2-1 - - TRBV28 TGTGCCAGCACCTCGCGGCACCGCAATGAGCAGTTCTTC CASTSRHRNEQFF
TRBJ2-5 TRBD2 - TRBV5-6 TGTGCCAGCAGCTTGGCCTTTAGCGGGAGTAACCAAGAGACCCAGTACTTC CASSLAFSGSNQETQYF